The 10 T cell receptor beta chains below come from one sample, sequenced in a study of identifying expanded T cells in peripheral blood. Sequenced by immunoSEQ multiplex PCR; TCRdb stores in-frame clones only, minus some. The repertoire consists of 95,000 to 100,000 clones, with around nine tenths occurring once and the leading ten covering about 15%. Sequenced material: blood. Receptor source: a person aged 18 to 70 in good health.

V is TRBV19 and J is TRBJ2-7; unclear D gene. This CDR3 is built from 11 residues. Germline V gives CDR1 LNHDA, CDR2 SQIVND (reference sequence). V lost 9 bases, J lost 0 bases, and 6 bases lay in between. The CDR3 DNA reads TGTGCCAGCGGCGACTCCTACGAGCAGTACTTC. Residues: CASGDSYEQYF.

The V and J genes are TRBV5-1 and TRBJ2-7; 9 nucleotides match TRBD2. The CDR3 consists of 15 residues. V lost 2 bases, J lost 3 bases, and 6 bases stayed unmatched. The V gene's germline CDR1 is SGHRS and CDR2 YFSETQ. This CDR3 reads CASSFLASGDYEQYF. CDR3 in DNA: TGCGCCAGCAGCTTCCTGGCTAGCGGGGACTACGAGCAGTACTTC.

The chain uses TRBV4-3 and TRBJ1-6; D is possibly TRBD1 (6 bases). Germline CDR1 reads LGHNA; CDR2 reads YSLEER. The CDR3 covers 15 residues. Trimming stripped 8 bases from V and 10 bases from J, with 21 bases between. DNA for the CDR3: TGCGCCAGCCGAGGGGGGGCGCGGTTAAACTCACCCCTCCACTTT. Translation: CASRGGARLNSPLHF.

This clone was recorded only once. The V and J genes are TRBV28 and TRBJ1-2; D not resolved. With 2 bases removed from V and 8 bases from J, the gap between germline ends came to 6 bases. CDR3 length: 11 residues. Germline V gene lookup returns CDR1 MDHEN and CDR2 SYDVKM. The CDR3 DNA follows: TGTGCCAGCAGTTTAGGCGTGGGCTACACCTTC. Its translation: CASSLGVGYTF.

This clone came up a few times. The V and J genes are TRBV7-2 and TRBJ1-6, with TRBD1 matching over 8 bases. The CDR3 is 14 amino acids. With 5 bases clipped from V and 9 bases from J, the junction kept 6 bases outside the gene matches. Germline values: CDR1 SGHTA, CDR2 FQGNSA. Written as DNA, the CDR3 is TGTGCCAGCAGCCCACAGGGGGGCAGTTCACCCCTCCACTTT. Its protein is CASSPQGGSSPLHF.

CDR3 sequence (DNA): TGCGCCAGCAGACTAGCGGGGTACAATGAGCAGTTCTTC. Protein product: CASRLAGYNEQFF. The chain is built from TRBV5-1 and TRBJ2-1; 10 bases match TRBD2. With 5 bases clipped from V and 4 bases from J, the junction kept 0 bases outside the gene matches. Germline-derived CDR1 and CDR2 are SGHRS and YFSETQ. This CDR3 is built from 13 residues. The full variable domain, with the rest looked up from reference TRBV5-1 and TRBJ2-1, is KAGVTQTPRYLIKTRGQQVTLSCSPISGHRSVSWYQQTPGQGLQFLFEYFSETQRNKGNFPGRFSGRQFSNSRSEMNVSTLELGDSALYLCASRLAGYNEQFFGPGTRLTVL.

The chain joins TRBV15 to TRBJ2-3, with 8 bases identical to TRBD2. V lost 0 bases and J lost 1; bases outside the gene matches: 6. The CDR3 runs 17 residues. From germline, CDR1 is LNHNV and CDR2 YYDKDF (reference sequence). For the CDR3, the DNA is TGTGCCACCAGCAGAGATCGGGGGGGCGGGGGCACAGATACGCAGTATTTT. Encoded protein: CATSRDRGGGGTDTQYF.

V and J are TRBV11-2 and TRBJ2-1, with D unresolved. V lost 5 bases, J lost 3 bases, and 11 bases lay in between. CDR3 length equals 14 residues. The germline V gene has CDR1 SGHAT and CDR2 FQNNGV. CDR3 nucleotides: TGTGCCAGCAGCCGCGAGGATTACTACAATGAGCAGTTCTTC. It translates to CASSREDYYNEQFF.

The CDR3 reads CATSRDKTGEYF. In DNA, the CDR3 is TGTGCCACCAGCAGGGATAAGACAGGGGAGTACTTC. The chain recombines TRBV15 with TRBJ2-5, with 8 bases that match TRBD1. V was clipped by 3 bases and J by 12 bases; unmatched bases: 6. The CDR3 has 12 amino acids. The germline CDR1 and CDR2 sequences are LNHNV and YYDKDF (reference sequence).

The chain carries TRBV6-1 and TRBJ1-5, with D unclear. Per the germline V gene, CDR1 is MNHNS and CDR2 is SASEGT. Trimming removed 8 bases from V and 2 bases from J, with 13 bases in between. The CDR3 length is 14 residues. This CDR3 reads CASGVTTGNQPQHF. The CDR3 nucleotides are TGTGCCAGCGGGGTAACAACAGGCAATCAGCCCCAGCATTTT.